Listed below are T cell receptor beta chains from one sample, sequenced in a study of response to subunit inactivated influenza vaccine. TCRdb reprocessed the RT-PCR reads via MiXCR and lists one record per CDR3 protein. In the table there are around 530,000 distinct CDR3 sequences, approximately 12% of which are singletons. The sequencing here drew on PBMCs from blood, taken on the day of vaccination. The receptors stem from a man between 50 and 59 years old who received an inactivated influenza vaccine. CDR3s include the opening cysteine and the closing phenylalanine or tryptophan.

v_call cdr3_aa
TRBV5-1 CASSVGQTRADTQYF
TRBV9 CASSVELRGARGTEAFF
TRBV29-1 CSADSGTASTDTQYF
TRBV13 CASSPDGQGVDTQYF
TRBV6-1 CASSEGQGAGYGYTF
TRBV4-3 CASSQDTSYEQYF
TRBV5-1 CASSRQPVETQYF
TRBV5-1 CASSLAHYGNTIYF
TRBV5-6 CASSYLAPTSGKYEQFF
TRBV5-1 CASSLRGHTNYGYTF
TRBV3-1 CACSQGGGLARGETQYF
TRBV9 CASSVDTGTGSYEQYF
TRBV4-3 CASSQDSRDPETQYF
TRBV5-1 CASSSWTSGWAKNIQYF
TRBV10-3 CAIRVGSGSSYNEQFF
TRBV4-2 CASSQEKDGQGPQHF
TRBV12-3/TRBV12-4 CASRAVLRETQYF
TRBV28 CASSFEGTYEQYF
TRBV20-1 CSARDPGGPYQETQYF
TRBV9 CASSVGDGHYEQYF
TRBV6-2/TRBV6-3 CASSYWAVNQPQHF
TRBV4-1 CASSQGNRPYEQYF
TRBV11-2 CASSLGGFEAFF
TRBV2 CASSGIAGGGFF
TRBV7-8 CASRRREDDYEQFF
TRBV20-1 CSARGGSGYGYTF